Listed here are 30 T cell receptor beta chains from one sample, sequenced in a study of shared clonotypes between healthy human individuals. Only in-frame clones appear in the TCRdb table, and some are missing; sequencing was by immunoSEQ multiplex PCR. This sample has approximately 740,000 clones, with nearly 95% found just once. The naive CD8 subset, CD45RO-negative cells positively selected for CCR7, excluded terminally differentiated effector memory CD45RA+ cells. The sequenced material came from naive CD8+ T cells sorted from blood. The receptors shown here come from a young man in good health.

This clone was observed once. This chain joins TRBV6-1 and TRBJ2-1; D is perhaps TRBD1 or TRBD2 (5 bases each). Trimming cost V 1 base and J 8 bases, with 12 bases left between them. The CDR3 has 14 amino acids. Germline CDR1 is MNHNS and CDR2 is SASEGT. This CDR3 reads CASSEGDPTYEQFF. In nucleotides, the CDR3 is TGTGCCAGCAGTGAAGGGGACCCCACTTATGAGCAGTTCTTC.

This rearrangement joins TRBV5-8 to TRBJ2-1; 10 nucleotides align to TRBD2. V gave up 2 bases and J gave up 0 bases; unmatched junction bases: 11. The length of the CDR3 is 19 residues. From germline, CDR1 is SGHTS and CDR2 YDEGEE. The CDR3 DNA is TGTGCCAGCAGCTTAGGTGGCCTAGCGGGAGCCGGCTCCTACAATGAGCAGTTCTTC. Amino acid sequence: CASSLGGLAGAGSYNEQFF.

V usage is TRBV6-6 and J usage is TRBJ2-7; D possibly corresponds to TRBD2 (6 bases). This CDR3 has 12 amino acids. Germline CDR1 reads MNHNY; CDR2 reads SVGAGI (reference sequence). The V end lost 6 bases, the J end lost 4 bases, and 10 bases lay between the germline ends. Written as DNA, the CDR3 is TGTGCCAGCAGCCACGGGGGTTACGAGCAGTACTTC. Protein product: CASSHGGYEQYF.

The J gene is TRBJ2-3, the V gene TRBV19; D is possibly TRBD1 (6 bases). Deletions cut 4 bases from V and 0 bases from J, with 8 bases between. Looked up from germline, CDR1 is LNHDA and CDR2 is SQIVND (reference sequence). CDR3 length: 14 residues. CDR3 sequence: CASSRGHSTDTQYF. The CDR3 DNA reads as TGTGCCAGTAGTAGGGGACACAGCACAGATACGCAGTATTTT. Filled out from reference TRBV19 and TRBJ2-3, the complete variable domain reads DGGITQSPKYLFRKEGQNVTLSCEQNLNHDAMYWYRQDPGQGLRLIYYSQIVNDFQKGDIAEGYSVSREKKESFPLTVTSAQKNPTAFYLCASSRGHSTDTQYFGPGTRLTVL.

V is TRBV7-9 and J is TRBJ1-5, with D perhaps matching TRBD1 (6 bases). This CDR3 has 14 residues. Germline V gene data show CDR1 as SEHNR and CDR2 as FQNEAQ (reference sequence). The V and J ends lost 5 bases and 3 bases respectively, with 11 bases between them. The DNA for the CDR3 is TGTGCCAGCAGCCCGGGGGCAGTCAATCAGCCCCAGCATTTT. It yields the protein CASSPGAVNQPQHF.

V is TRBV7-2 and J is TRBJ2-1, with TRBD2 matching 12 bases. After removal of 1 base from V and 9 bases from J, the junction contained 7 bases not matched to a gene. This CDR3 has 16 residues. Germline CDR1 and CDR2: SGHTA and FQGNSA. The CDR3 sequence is CASSLVVGLAGFEQFF. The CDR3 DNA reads TGTGCCAGCAGCTTAGTGGTTGGACTAGCGGGATTTGAGCAGTTCTTC. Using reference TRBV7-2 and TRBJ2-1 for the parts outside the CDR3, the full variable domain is GAGVSQSPSNKVTEKGKDVELRCDPISGHTALYWYRQSLGQGLEFLIYFQGNSAPDKSGLPSDRFSAERTGGSVSTLTIQRTQQEDSAVYLCASSLVVGLAGFEQFFGPGTRLTVL.

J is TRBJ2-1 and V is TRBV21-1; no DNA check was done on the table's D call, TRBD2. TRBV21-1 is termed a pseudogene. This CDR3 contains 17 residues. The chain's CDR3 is CASSSPRRACIGDEQFF. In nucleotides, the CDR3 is TGTGCCAGCAGCTCGCCAAGACGGGCGTGCATCGGGGATGAGCAGTTCTTC.

DNA for the CDR3: TGCGCCAGCAGCCAGACGAAAATGTACTTC. Protein sequence: CASSQTKMYF. This chain connects TRBV4-3 to TRBJ2-7; D not certain. Germline CDR1 and CDR2: LGHNA and YSLEER. Trimming stripped 3 bases from V and 12 bases from J, with 9 bases between. The CDR3 runs to 10 residues.

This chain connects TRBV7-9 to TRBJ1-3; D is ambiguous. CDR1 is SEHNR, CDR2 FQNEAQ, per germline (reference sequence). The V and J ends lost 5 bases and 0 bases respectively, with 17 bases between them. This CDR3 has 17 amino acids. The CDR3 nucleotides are TGTGCCAGCAGCCAAGGTCCCCCGTCGAGCTCTGGAAACACCATATATTTT. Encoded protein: CASSQGPPSSSGNTIYF.

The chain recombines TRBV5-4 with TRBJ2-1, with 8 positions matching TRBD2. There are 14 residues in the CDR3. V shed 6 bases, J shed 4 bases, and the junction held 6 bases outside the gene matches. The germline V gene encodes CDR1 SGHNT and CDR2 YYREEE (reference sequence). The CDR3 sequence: CASTFAGGYNEQFF. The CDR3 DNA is TGTGCCAGCACCTTTGCGGGAGGTTACAATGAGCAGTTCTTC.

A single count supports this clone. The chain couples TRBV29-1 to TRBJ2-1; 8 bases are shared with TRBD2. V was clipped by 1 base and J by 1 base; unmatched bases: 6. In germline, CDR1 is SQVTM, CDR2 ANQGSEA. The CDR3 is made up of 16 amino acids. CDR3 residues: CSVEGGLEISYNEQFF. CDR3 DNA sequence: TGCAGCGTTGAAGGGGGACTAGAGATTTCCTACAATGAGCAGTTCTTC.

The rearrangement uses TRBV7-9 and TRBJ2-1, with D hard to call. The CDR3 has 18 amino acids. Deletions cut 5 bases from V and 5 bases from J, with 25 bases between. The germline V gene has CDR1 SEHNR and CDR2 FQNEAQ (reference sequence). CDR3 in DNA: TGTGCCAGCAGCACGACGCTTGTCCTTCTACCCGGCGACAATGAGCAGTTCTTC. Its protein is CASSTTLVLLPGDNEQFF.

For the CDR3, the DNA is TGTGCCAGCAGCTCGTCGAATACAGAAAAACTGTTTTTT. This codes for CASSSSNTEKLFF. The rearrangement joins TRBV7-9 to TRBJ1-4, with no clear D. There are 13 residues in the CDR3. V was trimmed by 4 bases and J by 8 bases, leaving 11 bases between them. Per germline, CDR1 SEHNR and CDR2 FQNEAQ (reference sequence).

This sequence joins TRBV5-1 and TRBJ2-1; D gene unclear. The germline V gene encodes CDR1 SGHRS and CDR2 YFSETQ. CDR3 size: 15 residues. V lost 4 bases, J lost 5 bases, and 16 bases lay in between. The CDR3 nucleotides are TGCGCCAGCAGCCCGAGATTAGGATCTAACAATGAGCAGTTCTTC. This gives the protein CASSPRLGSNNEQFF.

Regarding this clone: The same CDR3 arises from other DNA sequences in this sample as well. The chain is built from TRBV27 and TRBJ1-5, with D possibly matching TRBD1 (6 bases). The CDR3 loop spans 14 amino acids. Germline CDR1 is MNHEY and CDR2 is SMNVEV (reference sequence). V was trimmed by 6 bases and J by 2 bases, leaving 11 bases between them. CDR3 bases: TGTGCCAGCAGCCTGAACAGGGGCAATCAGCCCCAGCATTTT. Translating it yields CASSLNRGNQPQHF.

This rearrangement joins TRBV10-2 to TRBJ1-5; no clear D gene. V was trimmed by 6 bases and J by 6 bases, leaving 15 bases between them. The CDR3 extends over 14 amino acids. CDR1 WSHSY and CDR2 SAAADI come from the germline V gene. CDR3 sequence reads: CASSWLGESQPQHF. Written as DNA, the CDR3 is TGCGCCAGCAGCTGGCTCGGGGAAAGTCAGCCCCAGCATTTT.

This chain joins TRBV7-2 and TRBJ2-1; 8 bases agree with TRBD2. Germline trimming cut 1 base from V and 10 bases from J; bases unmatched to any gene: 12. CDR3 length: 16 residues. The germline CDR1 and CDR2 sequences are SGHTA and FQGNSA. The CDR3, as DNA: TGTGCCAGCAGCTTAGTGGGTAGCGGGACCGCCGGAGAGCAGTTCTTC. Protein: CASSLVGSGTAGEQFF.

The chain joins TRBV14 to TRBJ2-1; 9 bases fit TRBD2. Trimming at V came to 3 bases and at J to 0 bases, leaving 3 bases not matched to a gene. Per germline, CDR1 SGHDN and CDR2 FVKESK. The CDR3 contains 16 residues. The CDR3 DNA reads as TGTGCCAGCAGCCAGGGTAGCGGGAGCTCCTACAATGAGCAGTTCTTC. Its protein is CASSQGSGSSYNEQFF.

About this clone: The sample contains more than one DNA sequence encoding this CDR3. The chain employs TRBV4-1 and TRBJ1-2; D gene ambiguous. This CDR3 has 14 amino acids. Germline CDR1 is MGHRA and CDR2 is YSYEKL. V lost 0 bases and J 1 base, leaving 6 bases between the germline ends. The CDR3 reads CASSQETGNYGYTF. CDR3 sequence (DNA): TGCGCCAGCAGCCAAGAAACCGGTAACTATGGCTACACCTTC.

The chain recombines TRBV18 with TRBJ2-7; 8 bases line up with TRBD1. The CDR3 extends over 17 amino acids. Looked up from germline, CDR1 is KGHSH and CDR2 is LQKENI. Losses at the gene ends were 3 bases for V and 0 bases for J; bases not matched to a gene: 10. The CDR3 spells CASSPSSGGVSSYEQYF. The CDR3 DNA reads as TGTGCCAGCTCACCTTCCTCAGGGGGCGTAAGCTCCTACGAGCAGTACTTC. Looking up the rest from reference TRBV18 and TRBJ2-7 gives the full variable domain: NAGVMQNPRHLVRRRGQEARLRCSPMKGHSHVYWYRQLPEEGLKFMVYLQKENIIDESGMPKERFSAEFPKEGPSILRIQQVVRGDSAAYFCASSPSSGGVSSYEQYFGPGTRLTVT.

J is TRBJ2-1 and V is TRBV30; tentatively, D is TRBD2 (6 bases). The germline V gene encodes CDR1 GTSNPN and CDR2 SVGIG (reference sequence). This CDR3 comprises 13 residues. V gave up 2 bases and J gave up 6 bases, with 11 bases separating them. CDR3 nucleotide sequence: TGTGCCTGGAGTCCACTAGCAGTCAATGAGCAGTTCTTC. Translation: CAWSPLAVNEQFF.

DNA of the CDR3: TGTGCCAGCTCACCTCAGGGGGCGCGGGAGCAGTACTTC. This gives the protein CASSPQGAREQYF. The chain is built from TRBV18 and TRBJ2-7; 8 positions agree with TRBD1. CDR1 is KGHSH, CDR2 LQKENI, per germline. The CDR3 consists of 13 residues. V shed 3 bases and J 7 bases; nucleotides not matched to a gene: 5.

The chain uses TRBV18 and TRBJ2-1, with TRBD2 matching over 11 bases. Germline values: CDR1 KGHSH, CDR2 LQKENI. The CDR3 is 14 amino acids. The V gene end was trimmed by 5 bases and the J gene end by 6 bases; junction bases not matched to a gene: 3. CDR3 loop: CASSFGTSGNEQFF. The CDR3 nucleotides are TGTGCCAGCTCATTCGGGACTAGCGGCAATGAGCAGTTCTTC.

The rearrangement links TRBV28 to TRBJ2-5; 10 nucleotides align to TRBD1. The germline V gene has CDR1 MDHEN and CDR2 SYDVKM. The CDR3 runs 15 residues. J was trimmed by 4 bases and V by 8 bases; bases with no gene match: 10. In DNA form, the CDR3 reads TGTGCCAGCTGTCCGGGACAGGGGATCGGAGAGACCCAGTACTTC. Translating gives CASCPGQGIGETQYF.

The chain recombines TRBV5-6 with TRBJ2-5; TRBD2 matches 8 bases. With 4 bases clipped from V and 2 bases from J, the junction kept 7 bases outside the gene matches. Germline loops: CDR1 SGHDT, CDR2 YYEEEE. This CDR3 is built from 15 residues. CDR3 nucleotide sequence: TGTGCCAGCAGCGGGGTAGCGGGACGACAAGAGACCCAGTACTTC. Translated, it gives CASSGVAGRQETQYF.

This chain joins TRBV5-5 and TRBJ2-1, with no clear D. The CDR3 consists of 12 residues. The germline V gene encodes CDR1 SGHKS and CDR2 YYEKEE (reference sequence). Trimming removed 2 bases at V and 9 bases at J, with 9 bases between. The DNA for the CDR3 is TGTGCCAGCAGCTTCTTGCAGCTTGAGCAGTTCTTC. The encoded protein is CASSFLQLEQFF.

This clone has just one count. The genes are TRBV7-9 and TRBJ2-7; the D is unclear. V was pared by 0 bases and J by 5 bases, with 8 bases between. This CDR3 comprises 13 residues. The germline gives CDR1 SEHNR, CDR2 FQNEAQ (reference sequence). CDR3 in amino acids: CASSLALTDEQYF. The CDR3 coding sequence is TGTGCCAGCAGCTTAGCATTGACCGACGAGCAGTACTTC.

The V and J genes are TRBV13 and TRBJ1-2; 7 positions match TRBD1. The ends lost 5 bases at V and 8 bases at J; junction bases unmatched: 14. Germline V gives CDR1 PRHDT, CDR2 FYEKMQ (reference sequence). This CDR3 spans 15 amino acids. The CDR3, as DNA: TGTGCCAGCAGCATTCGACAGGGTCCCGATGGGGGCTACACCTTC. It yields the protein CASSIRQGPDGGYTF.

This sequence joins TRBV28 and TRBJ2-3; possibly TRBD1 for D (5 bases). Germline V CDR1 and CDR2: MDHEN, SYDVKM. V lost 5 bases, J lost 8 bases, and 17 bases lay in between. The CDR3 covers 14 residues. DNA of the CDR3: TGTGCCAGCAGTGCTATCAATCAGGGAAGTACGCAGTATTTT. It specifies CASSAINQGSTQYF.

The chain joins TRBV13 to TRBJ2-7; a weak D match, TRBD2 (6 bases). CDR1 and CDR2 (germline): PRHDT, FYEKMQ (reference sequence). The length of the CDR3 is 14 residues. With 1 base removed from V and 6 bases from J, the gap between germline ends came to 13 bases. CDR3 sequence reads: CASSLAGEETEQYF. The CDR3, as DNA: TGTGCCAGCAGCTTAGCCGGGGAGGAAACCGAGCAGTACTTC.